The 21 T cell receptor beta chains given below trace back to one sample, sequenced in a study of OX40 agonist ivuxolimab in advanced cancers. Repertoires were generated with immunoSEQ multiplex PCR, while TCRdb's copy carries only in-frame clones and drops some. There are around 21,000 clones in the sample; approximately 81% occur only once, and 35% to 40% lies in the top ten. The specimen comprised CD4+ or CD8+ T cells sorted from blood, sampled in a trial of the OX40 agonist ivuxolimab. All receptors derive from an adult with an advanced solid tumor such as melanoma, head and neck, liver or kidney cancer.

A single count supports this clone. The J gene is TRBJ2-3, the V gene TRBV10-1, with 8 bases that match TRBD2. The CDR3 extends over 14 amino acids. The germline gives CDR1 WNHNN, CDR2 SYGVQD (reference sequence). The J segment lost 2 bases and the V segment lost 5 bases, leaving 3 bases of the junction unmatched. This CDR3 is CASSQAGATDTQYF. The DNA of the CDR3 is TGCGCCAGCAGTCAAGCGGGGGCCACAGATACGCAGTATTTT.

V and J are TRBV4-1 and TRBJ1-2; D unresolved. The CDR3 runs 15 residues. Between the trimmed V and J ends, which lost 1 base and 4 bases, there was a span of 13 bases. The germline CDR1 and CDR2 sequences are MGHRA and YSYEKL. The CDR3 is CASSQAGSLLYGYTF. CDR3 sequence (DNA): TGCGCCAGCAGCCAAGCAGGCAGTCTGCTCTATGGCTACACCTTC.

This chain links TRBV13 with TRBJ2-3; the D is unclear. V lost 3 bases, J lost 6 bases, and 4 bases lay in between. The germline V gene has CDR1 PRHDT and CDR2 FYEKMQ (reference sequence). This CDR3 spans 11 amino acids. CDR3 DNA sequence: TGTGCCAGCAGCTTTACCGATACGCAGTATTTT. This translates into CASSFTDTQYF.

V gene TRBV13 combines with J gene TRBJ2-5, with TRBD2 matching over 10 bases. The CDR3 loop spans 13 amino acids. Trimming cost V 6 bases and J 6 bases; bases outside gene matches: 4. From germline, CDR1 is PRHDT and CDR2 FYEKMQ (reference sequence). The CDR3 is CASRLAGVQTQYF. The CDR3 DNA is TGTGCCAGCAGGCTAGCGGGGGTACAGACCCAGTACTTC. The whole variable domain, remainder taken from reference TRBV13 and TRBJ2-5, is AAGVIQSPRHLIKEKRETATLKCYPIPRHDTVYWYQQGPGQDPQFLISFYEKMQSDKGSIPDRFSAQQFSDYHSELNMSSLELGDSALYFCASRLAGVQTQYFGPGTRLLVL.

V and J are TRBV19 and TRBJ2-2, with D possibly being TRBD1 or TRBD2 (5 bases each). Trimming took off 7 bases at V and 4 bases at J, with 16 bases between the two ends. The CDR3 consists of 15 residues. The germline V gene has CDR1 LNHDA and CDR2 SQIVND (reference sequence). The CDR3 region is CASTQRWGTTGELFF. CDR3 sequence (DNA): TGTGCCAGTACCCAACGGTGGGGGACCACCGGGGAGCTGTTTTTT.

The gene calls are TRBV18 and TRBJ2-7, with unresolved D. CDR3 size: 14 residues. The V and J ends lost 2 bases and 1 base respectively, with 9 bases between them. CDR1 and CDR2 from the germline V gene are KGHSH and LQKENI. Here the CDR3 DNA reads TGTGCCAGCTCACCAAGGATGGGGTCCTACGAGCAGTACTTC. This codes for CASSPRMGSYEQYF.

The chain joins TRBV2 to TRBJ1-4; TRBD1 matches 7 bases. Germline CDR1 and CDR2: SNHLY and FYNNEI. The CDR3 has 18 amino acids. V lost 5 bases and J lost 0; bases outside the gene matches: 12. The CDR3 loop is CASSWPFSRGATNEKLFF. The CDR3 nucleotides are TGTGCCAGCAGTTGGCCTTTTTCCAGGGGGGCAACTAATGAAAAACTGTTTTTT.

This clone occurred once. The rearrangement uses TRBV18 and TRBJ1-3; 7 nucleotides match TRBD1. This CDR3 has 14 amino acids. Germline CDR1 is KGHSH and CDR2 is LQKENI. Trimming removed 5 bases from V and 4 bases from J; junction bases left unmatched: 5. The CDR3 sequence is CASSEPGQGNTIYF. The CDR3 DNA is TGTGCCAGCTCAGAACCGGGACAGGGAAACACCATATATTTT.

The CDR3, as DNA: TGTGCCAGCAGTTCAGCGGAGGAGACCCAGTACTTC. Translating gives CASSSAEETQYF. V is TRBV27 and J is TRBJ2-5, with D possibly TRBD2 on 5 matching bases. This CDR3 region has 12 residues. Germline V lookup: CDR1 MNHEY, CDR2 SMNVEV (reference sequence). Between the trimmed V and J ends, which lost 4 bases and 5 bases, there was a span of 8 bases.

The V gene is TRBV27, the J gene TRBJ2-7, with a tentative D call TRBD1 (5 bases). V was clipped by 1 base and J by 3 bases, with 13 bases between them. Germline lookup yields CDR1 MNHEY and CDR2 SMNVEV (reference sequence). The CDR3 is 15 residues long. In DNA, the CDR3 is TGTGCCAGCAGTTTATACCCACAGGTGAACTACGAGCAGTACTTC. It codes for CASSLYPQVNYEQYF.

This clone has only one observation. The genes are TRBV6-1 and TRBJ2-7; 7 bases align to TRBD1. This CDR3 has 15 residues. In germline, CDR1 is MNHNS, CDR2 SASEGT. V was pared by 4 bases and J by 3 bases, with 9 bases of the junction left unmatched. The DNA of the CDR3 is TGTGCCAGCAGTGTTCCGAGGGACAGAATCTACGAGCAGTACTTC. It codes for CASSVPRDRIYEQYF.

V is TRBV16 and J is TRBJ2-7, with 8 bases fitting TRBD1. Germline V lookup: CDR1 KGHSY, CDR2 FQNENV. This CDR3 spans 15 amino acids. Unmatched junction bases numbered 8, after V lost 0 bases and J lost 7 bases. The CDR3 DNA follows: TGTGCCAGCAGCCAATCCGGACAGGGTTATTGGGAGCAGTACTTC. Translated: CASSQSGQGYWEQYF.

The J gene is TRBJ2-7, the V gene TRBV6-5, with TRBD1 identical over 8 bases. The V gene end was trimmed by 6 bases and the J gene end by 4 bases; junction bases not matched to a gene: 8. There are 14 residues in the CDR3. Germline V lookup: CDR1 MNHEY, CDR2 SVGAGI. CDR3 DNA sequence: TGTGCCAGCAGCCCGGACAGGGAAGGGTACGAGCAGTACTTC. Its protein is CASSPDREGYEQYF.

The chain combines TRBV6-5 with TRBJ2-7; D gene unclear. CDR1 MNHEY and CDR2 SVGAGI come from the germline V gene. Deletions cut 5 bases from V and 4 bases from J, with 9 bases between. The CDR3 sequence is 12 residues long. CDR3 protein: CASSTRRYEQYF. The CDR3 DNA follows: TGTGCCAGCAGTACCCGAAGATACGAGCAGTACTTC.

The V gene is TRBV19, the J gene TRBJ1-1; no firm D call. Trimming shortened V by 1 base and J by 7 bases, and 7 bases separated the two germline ends. The CDR3 contains 12 residues. Germline V CDR1 and CDR2: LNHDA, SQIVND (reference sequence). The CDR3, as DNA: TGTGCCAGTAGTATAGGGCCAGTTGAAGCTTTCTTT. Its protein is CASSIGPVEAFF.

The chain combines TRBV16 with TRBJ2-7; D perhaps matches TRBD1 (6 bases). V was cut by 4 bases and J by 5 bases, with 18 bases left in between. This CDR3 comprises 15 residues. Germline values: CDR1 KGHSY, CDR2 FQNENV. CDR3 nucleotide sequence: TGTGCCAGCAGCCGCCCACAAACAGGGTCCGACGAGCAGTACTTC. This gives the protein CASSRPQTGSDEQYF.

The chain links TRBV7-6 to TRBJ1-3; D ambiguous. The CDR3 covers 16 residues. Germline loops: CDR1 SGHVS, CDR2 FNYEAQ. Trimming took 4 bases from V and 0 from J, leaving 13 bases between them. The CDR3 region has the DNA TGTGCCAGCAGCTCAGGACGCGGTTTCTCTGGAAACACCATATATTTT. Amino acid sequence: CASSSGRGFSGNTIYF.

This clone was seen a few times. V gene TRBV18 combines with J gene TRBJ2-7, with 12 bases aligning to TRBD1. The V segment lost 3 bases and the J segment 2 bases; nucleotides outside the gene matches: 8. The CDR3 sequence is 17 residues long. CDR1 KGHSH and CDR2 LQKENI come from the germline V gene. The CDR3 loop reads CASSPGTGGYSAYEQYF. The CDR3 DNA follows: TGTGCCAGCTCACCCGGGACAGGGGGCTACAGCGCCTACGAGCAGTACTTC.

This clone is medium-sized (0.01 to 0.1%). The sample has other DNA sequences that encode this CDR3 too. V and J are TRBV7-9 and TRBJ2-3; 13 bases fit TRBD2. The CDR3 has 16 amino acids. The trim removed 5 bases at V and 4 bases at J, leaving 6 bases unmatched. Germline V CDR1 and CDR2: SEHNR, FQNEAQ (reference sequence). The CDR3 DNA sequence: TGTGCCAGCAGCCTAATGGGACTAGCGGGGTCAGATACGCAGTATTTT. Protein product: CASSLMGLAGSDTQYF.

This clone was seen a single time. J is TRBJ2-1 and V is TRBV11-3, with D tentatively TRBD2 (7 bases). Trimming shortened V by 5 bases and J by 1 base, and 21 bases separated the two germline ends. The V gene's germline CDR1 is SGHNT and CDR2 YENEEA. This CDR3 contains 18 residues. The CDR3 DNA sequence: TGTGCCAGCAGCGAAGGGGCGGGGGCCGTCCTTTCCTACAATGAGCAGTTCTTC. It codes for CASSEGAGAVLSYNEQFF.

This clone turned up a few times. The DNA for the CDR3 is TGTGCCAGCAGCGGACAGTTAGTTAACTATGGCTACACCTTC. This gives the protein CASSGQLVNYGYTF. The chain couples TRBV11-3 to TRBJ1-2; a weak D match, TRBD1 (6 bases). With 5 bases removed from V and 1 base from J, the gap between germline ends came to 11 bases. Germline CDR1 SGHNT, CDR2 YENEEA. The CDR3 runs to 14 residues.